Sequencing of this T cell receptor beta chain was carried out in a study of T-cell memory formation after mild COVID-19. The wider study: The TCR clusters were mostly specific to one donor.

MiXCR, run by TCRdb on the 5' RACE reads, gives a single entry per CDR3 protein. The sample includes approximately 100,000 distinct CDR3 sequences, 20% to 25% seen only once; the top ten take under 55%. CDR1 is MNHEY, CDR2 SVGEGT, per germline. Between the trimmed V and J ends, which lost 1 base and 0 bases, there was a span of 10 bases. The length of the CDR3 is 16 residues. This clonotype was observed a few times. Its cognate antigen is unknown. The study, taken as a whole, reports: The SARS-CoV-2 specificity of second-wave clones reaching peak at day 37 remained unverified. Cross-reactive memory apparently joined, as some responding clones appeared in pre-infection memory.

The TCR originated in a man between 18 and 29 years old who had mild COVID-19 (a few samples of this study predate the infection). Cell type and time point are not known. The J gene is TRBJ2-1, the V gene TRBV6-2 or TRBV6-3; D is unclear. Sequences were obtained from PBMCs or a T cell subset sorted from them (not recorded which). CDR3 nucleotide sequence: TGTGCCAGCAGTTACTGGGTGGGTAGCTCCTACAATGAGCAGTTCTTC. Translated, it gives CASSYWVGSSYNEQFF.